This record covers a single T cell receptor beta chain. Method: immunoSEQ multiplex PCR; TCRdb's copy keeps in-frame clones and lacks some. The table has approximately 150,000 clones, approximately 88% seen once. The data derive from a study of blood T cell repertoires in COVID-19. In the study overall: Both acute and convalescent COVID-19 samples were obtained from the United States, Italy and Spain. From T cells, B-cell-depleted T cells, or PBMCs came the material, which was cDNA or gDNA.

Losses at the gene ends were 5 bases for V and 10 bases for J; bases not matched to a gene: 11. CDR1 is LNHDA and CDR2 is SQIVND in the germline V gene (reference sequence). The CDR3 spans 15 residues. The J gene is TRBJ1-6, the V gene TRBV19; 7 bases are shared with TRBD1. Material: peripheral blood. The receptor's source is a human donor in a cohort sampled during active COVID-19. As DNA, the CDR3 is TGTGCCAGTAGTCCCGAAGACAGGGATTGGTCACCCCTCCACTTT. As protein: CASSPEDRDWSPLHF. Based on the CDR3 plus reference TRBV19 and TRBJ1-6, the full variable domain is DGGITQSPKYLFRKEGQNVTLSCEQNLNHDAMYWYRQDPGQGLRLIYYSQIVNDFQKGDIAEGYSVSREKKESFPLTVTSAQKNPTAFYLCASSPEDRDWSPLHFGNGTRLTVT.